Each of the 2 T cell receptor beta chains below was sequenced from the same sample in a study of CD8+CD57+ T cells in acquired aplastic anemia. In patients chosen for sequencing, flow cytometry had shown CD8+CD57+ cell expansion. The template used for profiling TCR beta VDJ and CDR3 was genomic DNA. A single record per CDR3 protein comes from TCRdb applying MiXCR to the reads. The sample yields around 200,000 distinct CDR3 sequences, nearly 50% seen once. Sample: sorted CD4+, CD8+, or CD8+CD57+ T cells (not recorded which) from PBMCs. Receptor source: a human donor with aplastic anemia.

This clonotype was seen ten or more times. This chain links TRBV2 with TRBJ1-2, with D possibly matching TRBD1 (6 bases). The V gene's germline CDR1 is SNHLY and CDR2 FYNNEI. V was shortened by 4 bases and J by 8 bases, with 14 bases between the two germline ends. CDR3 size: 13 residues. CDR3 coding DNA: TGTGCCAGCAGTGTACAGGGAAGTAAGGGCTACACCTTC. As protein: CASSVQGSKGYTF. The full variable domain, completed using reference TRBV2 and TRBJ1-2, is EPEVTQTPSHQVTQMGQEVILRCVPISNHLYFYWYRQILGQKVEFLVSFYNNEISEKSEIFDDQFSVERPDGSNFTLKIRSTKLEDSAMYFCASSVQGSKGYTFGSGTRLTVV.

The chain employs TRBV7-9 and TRBJ2-7; the match to TRBD1 covers 7 bases. CDR3 length: 12 residues. The germline CDR1 and CDR2 sequences are SEHNR and FQNEAQ (reference sequence). Trimming at V came to 5 bases and at J to 6 bases, leaving 4 bases not matched to a gene. The CDR3 sequence: CASSPDRVEQYF. The CDR3 DNA reads as TGTGCCAGCAGCCCAGACAGGGTCGAGCAGTACTTC.